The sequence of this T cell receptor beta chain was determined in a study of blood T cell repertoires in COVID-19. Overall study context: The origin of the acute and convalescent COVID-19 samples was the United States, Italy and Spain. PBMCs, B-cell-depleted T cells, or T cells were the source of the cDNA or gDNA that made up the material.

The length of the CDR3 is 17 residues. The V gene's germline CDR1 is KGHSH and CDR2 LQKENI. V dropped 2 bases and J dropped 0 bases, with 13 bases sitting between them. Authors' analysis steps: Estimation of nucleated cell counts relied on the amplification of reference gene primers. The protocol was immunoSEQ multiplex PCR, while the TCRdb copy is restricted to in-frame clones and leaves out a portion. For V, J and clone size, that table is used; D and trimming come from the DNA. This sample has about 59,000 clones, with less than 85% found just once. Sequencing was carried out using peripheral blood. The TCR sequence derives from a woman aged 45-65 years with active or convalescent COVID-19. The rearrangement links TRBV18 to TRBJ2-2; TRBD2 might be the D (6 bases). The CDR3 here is CASSPAKGGANTGELFF. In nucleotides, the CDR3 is TGTGCCAGCTCACCAGCGAAGGGCGGGGCGAACACCGGGGAGCTGTTTTTT.